What follows are 2 T cell receptor beta chains derived from one specimen sequenced in a study of control samples from healthy donors and cancer patients. Generated by immunoSEQ multiplex PCR, the TCRdb table keeps only in-frame clones and is missing some. The data show 70,000 to 100,000 clones, less than 90% seen once. The source material was blood. The source of these receptors is an older woman in good health.

The chain is built from TRBV4-1 and TRBJ2-2; D is ambiguous. The CDR3 is made up of 16 amino acids. The V gene's germline CDR1 is MGHRA and CDR2 YSYEKL. Between the trimmed V and J ends, which lost 0 bases and 0 bases, there was a span of 8 bases. CDR3 region: CASSQETRTNTGELFF. As DNA, the CDR3 is TGCGCCAGCAGCCAAGAAACCCGAACGAACACCGGGGAGCTGTTTTTT.

A few counts support this clone. This chain joins TRBV12-3 or TRBV12-4 and TRBJ2-7, with TRBD1 as a possible D gene (6 bases). The V and J ends lost 6 bases and 5 bases respectively, with 11 bases between them. CDR3 length equals 12 residues. CDR3 sequence (DNA): TGTGCCAGCAGCAGACAGGCGCACGAGCAGTACTTC. Its translation: CASSRQAHEQYF.